This T cell receptor (beta chain) stems from a study of shared clonotypes between healthy human individuals. Study background: Donors, aged 18 to 49, were a couple of women and three men. The study's findings and limits: A handful of donors had about 5% of their naive CD4 clonotypes in common.

The assay was immunoSEQ multiplex PCR, and TCRdb's table has in-frame clones only and misses some. The sample shows some 2,000,000 clones, approximately 94% of them seen only once. Subsets obtained from CD4+ cells comprised CD45RA+ naive and CD45RA-negative memory cells. Comment on this clone: Its antigen is not identified. The sample contains more than one DNA sequence encoding this CDR3.

Germline V gene data show CDR1 as MNHNS and CDR2 as SASEGT. The V gene lost 6 bases and the J gene lost 0 bases, with 13 bases spanning the gap. The CDR3 covers 15 residues. The gene calls are TRBV6-1 and TRBJ2-3, with D possibly TRBD1 on 5 matching bases. The sequenced material came from naive CD4+ T cells sorted from blood. The subset is: CD45RA+ positively selected. The receptor comes from a man in his late teens or twenties in good health. The CDR3 protein is CASSENRQSTDTQYF. CDR3 in DNA: TGTGCCAGCAGCGAGAACAGGCAGAGCACAGATACGCAGTATTTT.